This is a list of T cell receptor beta chains from one sample in a study of blood T cell repertoires in COVID-19. Data came from immunoSEQ multiplex PCR; TCRdb stores just in-frame clones and leaves some out. The sample has tens of thousands of clones, 80% seen once; the top ten hold 4% to 6%. The sample comprised peripheral blood. These receptor sequences come from a woman in her 70s with acute or convalescent COVID-19. CDR3s include the opening cysteine and the closing phenylalanine or tryptophan. Fields, in order: CDR3 protein, clone size, V gene, CDR3 length. Clone size appears in some rows only: once, few, many, or a class for an expanded clone.

CASFGELTDTQYF | - | TRBV6-6 | 13
CASSLDLTAGELFF | once | TRBV11-2 | 14
CASSVWADNQPQHF | - | TRBV9 | 14
CASSKPGQGSYEQYF | - | TRBV6-2/TRBV6-3 | 15
CASSPGQGRDYGYTF | - | TRBV18 | 15
CASSPFRGDPTYINSPLHF | - | TRBV28 | 19
CASSQQRNTEAFF | - | TRBV27 | 13
CASSFTESTGELFF | - | TRBV7-3 | 14
CASSLGRGMQETQYF | - | TRBV5-4 | 15
CASSLQGLSEAFF | - | TRBV27 | 13
CASSTQRGTNTETQYF | - | TRBV5-4 | 16
CASSLGLASNDEQFF | once | TRBV7-3 | 15
CASIELGGIGYTF | - | TRBV21-1 | 13
CASSLVPQDSREAFF | - | TRBV11-3 | 15
CASSPSLGGWKTQYF | few | TRBV7-4 | 15
CASSSGGAVETQYF | - | TRBV5-8 | 14
CASSDWTRTYSNQPQHF | - | TRBV2 | 17
CASSFRRNTEAFF | once | TRBV7-2 | 13
CASSSPNRVNQPQHF | - | TRBV6-5 | 15
CATGRGWVPYSPLHF | - | TRBV24-1 | 15
CASRAPTGGGTNYGYTF | - | TRBV9 | 17
CATSVTGGAETQYF | - | TRBV24-1 | 14
CASSLAGQGGYGYTF | once | TRBV5-1 | 15
CASRRTANTGELFF | - | TRBV6-5 | 14
CSVRTPTGISTDTQYF | - | TRBV29-1 | 16
CASSKLDSGNTIYF | once | TRBV21-1 | 14
CASSFSTGSEKLFF | once | TRBV5-1 | 14
CASSPGQRLNSPLHF | - | TRBV6-5 | 15
CASSLAITSSTDTQYF | - | TRBV7-9 | 16
CASSRNAGAYNEQFF | - | TRBV11-3 | 15
CASSPSAPINYGYTF | - | TRBV11-2 | 15
CASSTQVDTEAFF | few | TRBV7-2 | 13
CATKLLAADTQYF | - | TRBV2 | 13
CASSKCQGKVGSGYTF | few | TRBV21-1 | 16
CASSIDMGLAGGRSSNEQFF | - | TRBV19 | 20
CSTTNRGVGEAFF | - | TRBV29-1 | 13
CASRKGGAEVEQFF | - | TRBV7-9 | 14
CASSYFQVTYEQYF | - | TRBV6-5 | 14
CASSSLGGGDEQFF | - | TRBV19 | 14
CASSDPRARNTIYF | - | TRBV18 | 14
CASSQTSGGYEQYF | - | TRBV4-1 | 14
CASSRGRGGTGNTIYF | medium-sized | TRBV5-6 | 16
CASSYYEANTEAFF | - | TRBV6-2/TRBV6-3 | 14
CASSPTTHQGQGPLDTQYF | - | TRBV18 | 19